The next 15 T cell receptor beta chains were all read from a single sample in a study of beta chain features in type 1 diabetes. The entirety of the isolated RNA underwent reverse transcription, so expressed TCRB transcripts were sequenced. Some clones are missing from TCRdb's copy, which holds only in-frame ones; the method was immunoSEQ multiplex PCR. The sample yields 310,000 or so clones, over 12% seen once. Study results and limitations: Patients with Type 1 diabetes showed moderately but significantly shorter TCRB CDR3s in all four CD4+ subsets.

The antigens for these receptors are not known. The sample comprised naive CD4+ T cells from blood. The receptors shown here come from a man in his late teens or twenties with type 1 diabetes.

The genes are TRBV27 and TRBJ2-5; a possible D gene is TRBD2 (5 bases). The CDR3 spans 16 residues. Trimming pared 4 bases from V and 2 bases from J, leaving 17 bases between. Germline CDR1 MNHEY, CDR2 SMNVEV (reference sequence). The CDR3: CASSSIYFRDQETQYF. The CDR3, as DNA: TGTGCCAGCAGTTCCATATACTTCCGGGATCAAGAGACCCAGTACTTC.

The rearrangement joins TRBV5-6 to TRBJ2-7, with no clear D. This CDR3 spans 16 amino acids. Germline assignment: CDR1 SGHDT and CDR2 YYEEEE. V lost 1 base to trimming and J lost 1 base, with 15 bases between them. CDR3 DNA: TGTGCCAGCAGCTTGATGGAGACGGTCCCTTCCTACGAGCAGTACTTC. Its protein is CASSLMETVPSYEQYF.

This clone showed up just a few times. This sequence joins TRBV30 and TRBJ2-1, with 8 bases that match TRBD1. CDR3 length: 14 residues. From germline, CDR1 is GTSNPN and CDR2 SVGIG (reference sequence). Losses at the gene ends were 2 bases for V and 2 bases for J; bases not matched to a gene: 2. DNA of the CDR3: TGTGCCTGGAGTCCAGGGGGCACCTACAATGAGCAGTTCTTC. Its protein is CAWSPGGTYNEQFF.

The rearrangement joins TRBV7-9 to TRBJ2-4, with a possible D match to TRBD1 (6 bases). Germline CDR1 and CDR2: SEHNR and FQNEAQ (reference sequence). CDR3 size: 14 residues. V was shortened by 5 bases and J by 3 bases, with 11 bases between the two germline ends. The CDR3 is CASSLPDSKNIQYF. In DNA form, the CDR3 reads TGTGCCAGCAGCCTACCGGACAGCAAAAACATTCAGTACTTC.

This chain links TRBV6-5 with TRBJ1-1; D call uncertain. Trimming took off 6 bases at V and 5 bases at J, with 16 bases between the two ends. The CDR3 loop spans 14 amino acids. CDR1 is MNHEY and CDR2 is SVGAGI in the germline V gene. CDR3: CASSRVGRGTEAFF. For the CDR3, the DNA is TGTGCCAGCAGCCGAGTGGGGAGAGGGACTGAAGCTTTCTTT.

The V call is TRBV27, the J call TRBJ2-5; the match to TRBD1 covers 10 bases. The CDR3 contains 12 residues. The germline gives CDR1 MNHEY, CDR2 SMNVEV (reference sequence). V lost 6 bases to trimming and J lost 10 bases; unmatched junction nucleotides: 5. The CDR3 coding sequence is TGTGCCAGCAGACGGACAGGGGGACTCCAGTACTTC. It yields the protein CASRRTGGLQYF.

This clone turned up a few times. J is TRBJ1-2 and V is TRBV4-1; D ambiguous. With 2 bases removed from V and 11 bases from J, the gap between germline ends came to 15 bases. Germline V gene lookup returns CDR1 MGHRA and CDR2 YSYEKL. There are 13 residues in the CDR3. The CDR3 coding sequence is TGCGCCAGCAGCCAACCCCGAGGAAGGCCTTACACCTTC. It translates to CASSQPRGRPYTF.

This clone showed up just a few times. This chain joins TRBV20-1 and TRBJ2-3; no firm D call. This CDR3 is 10 amino acids long. In germline, CDR1 is DFQATT, CDR2 SNEGSKA (reference sequence). V lost 5 bases and J 5 bases, leaving 5 bases between the germline ends. CDR3 nucleotides: TGCAGTGCTCCCCAAGATACGCAGTATTTT. Protein sequence: CSAPQDTQYF.

The sample holds a few counts of this clone. The chain carries TRBV5-1 and TRBJ2-5; TRBD1 aligns across 8 bases. The length of the CDR3 is 16 residues. V shed 5 bases, J shed 1 base, and the junction held 10 bases outside the gene matches. The V gene's germline CDR1 is SGHRS and CDR2 YFSETQ. The CDR3 is CASRDLGRGPQETQYF. The DNA for the CDR3 is TGCGCCAGCAGGGATCTGGGCAGGGGGCCCCAAGAGACCCAGTACTTC.

V is TRBV28 and J is TRBJ2-2; D might be TRBD1 (5 bases). The germline gives CDR1 MDHEN, CDR2 SYDVKM. The V end was cut by 1 base, the J end by 4 bases, with 16 bases between. CDR3 length: 17 residues. The CDR3 DNA sequence: TGTGCCAGCAGTTTATCAGGGAACACCCCCCTCACCGGGGAGCTGTTTTTT. Its translation is CASSLSGNTPLTGELFF.

This chain joins TRBV30 and TRBJ2-7; possible D gene TRBD2, 5 bases. This CDR3 contains 16 residues. V was pared by 4 bases and J by 0 bases, with 19 bases between. Per the germline V gene, CDR1 is GTSNPN and CDR2 is SVGIG (reference sequence). CDR3 region: CAWMRDSLRSSYEQYF. The CDR3 DNA is TGTGCCTGGATGAGGGATTCCTTAAGGAGCTCCTACGAGCAGTACTTC.

The chain uses TRBV9 and TRBJ2-7; 9 nucleotides match TRBD2. Germline V CDR1 and CDR2: SGDLS, YYNGEE. This CDR3 has 17 residues. V was pared by 2 bases and J by 2 bases, with 11 bases of the junction left unmatched. The CDR3 DNA reads TGTGCCAGCAGCGTGGGGCCTAGCGGGGTCCTTCCCTACGAGCAGTACTTC. It is translated as CASSVGPSGVLPYEQYF.

This chain joins TRBV7-8 and TRBJ1-1, with D perhaps TRBD1 (5 bases). V gave up 5 bases and J gave up 6 bases, with 25 bases separating them. CDR1 and CDR2 (germline): SGHVS, FQNEAQ. CDR3 size: 17 residues. The CDR3 sequence: CASSVPPSTAIAAEAFF. The CDR3 DNA reads TGTGCCAGCAGCGTCCCCCCCTCGACAGCCATTGCCGCTGAAGCTTTCTTT. Full variable domain (remainder filled in from reference TRBV7-8 and TRBJ1-1): GAGVSQSPRYKVAKRGQDVALRCDPISGHVSLFWYQQALGQGPEFLTYFQNEAQLDKSGLPSDRFFAERPEGSVSTLKIQRTQQEDSAVYLCASSVPPSTAIAAEAFFGQGTRLTVV.

V and J are TRBV19 and TRBJ1-1, with TRBD1 as a possible D gene (5 bases). Germline loops: CDR1 LNHDA, CDR2 SQIVND (reference sequence). Trimming took off 8 bases at V and 2 bases at J, with 15 bases between the two ends. There are 14 residues in the CDR3. The CDR3 loop is CASLKQAANTEAFF. CDR3 DNA sequence: TGTGCCAGTTTAAAACAGGCCGCCAACACTGAAGCTTTCTTT.

This clone was observed a few times. The rearrangement joins TRBV19 to TRBJ2-5; TRBD1 matches 11 bases. J was trimmed by 5 bases and V by 3 bases; bases with no gene match: 5. The CDR3 covers 15 residues. Germline V lookup: CDR1 LNHDA, CDR2 SQIVND (reference sequence). The CDR3 loop is CASSIGQGARETQYF. Written as DNA, the CDR3 is TGTGCCAGTAGTATTGGACAGGGGGCCAGGGAGACCCAGTACTTC.